Listed below are T cell receptor beta chains from one sample, sequenced in a study of T cell responses to AZD1222 COVID-19 vaccine. TCRdb's table, derived via immunoSEQ multiplex PCR, lists solely in-frame clones and lacks some. Among 120,000 or so clones, roughly 91% were seen once, and the ten largest hold 11%. The material sequenced was peripheral blood, taken on day 0 of MenACWY control vaccination. The receptors derive from an adult in good health. CDR3s include the opening cysteine and the closing phenylalanine or tryptophan. Each record gives: V gene, CDR3 length, J gene, D gene, clone size, CDR3 DNA, CDR3 protein. A D gene is named only where the DNA matches it firmly. For some rows the clone size is stated as once, few or many, or as a class when expanded; others skip it.

v_gene: TRBV7-2; len: 15; j_gene: TRBJ1-6; d_gene: TRBD1; abundance: -; CDR3nt: TGTGCCAGCAGCATCCCGGGACAGGGTTATTCACCCCTCCACTTT; CDR3aa: CASSIPGQGYSPLHF
v_gene: TRBV5-8; len: 11; j_gene: TRBJ2-7; d_gene: TRBD1; abundance: few; CDR3nt: TGTGCCAGCAGCTTGACAGGGGCTGAGTACTTC; CDR3aa: CASSLTGAEYF
v_gene: TRBV10-1; len: 15; j_gene: TRBJ2-1; d_gene: TRBD2; abundance: -; CDR3nt: TGCGCCAGCAGTACCGGGACTAGCGGGGGGAATGAGCAGTTCTTC; CDR3aa: CASSTGTSGGNEQFF
v_gene: TRBV4-1; len: 15; j_gene: TRBJ2-6; d_gene: -; abundance: -; CDR3nt: TGCGCCAGCAGCCAAGTCGGCAGTGGGGCCAACGTCCTGACTTTC; CDR3aa: CASSQVGSGANVLTF
v_gene: TRBV7-9; len: 16; j_gene: TRBJ2-7; d_gene: TRBD1; abundance: -; CDR3nt: TGTGCCAGCAGCCCTCTGCCGGGACAGGGGGTATACGAGCAGTACTTC; CDR3aa: CASSPLPGQGVYEQYF
v_gene: TRBV7-8; len: 16; j_gene: TRBJ2-7; d_gene: TRBD2; abundance: once; CDR3nt: TGTGCCAGCAGCGCGATGGGACTAGGATCCCCCTACGAGCAGTACTTC; CDR3aa: CASSAMGLGSPYEQYF
v_gene: TRBV6-5; len: 15; j_gene: TRBJ1-2; d_gene: -; abundance: -; CDR3nt: TGTGCCAGCAGTTACTTAAGGGAGACGGACTATGGCTACACCTTC; CDR3aa: CASSYLRETDYGYTF
v_gene: TRBV11-1; len: 15; j_gene: TRBJ2-1; d_gene: -; abundance: once; CDR3nt: TGTGCCAGCAGGCTCGCGGGATTCTCCTACAATGAGCAGTTCTTC; CDR3aa: CASRLAGFSYNEQFF
v_gene: TRBV12-5; len: 16; j_gene: TRBJ1-5; d_gene: -; abundance: -; CDR3nt: TGTGCTAGTGCTCCCGGAGGTGGTAGGGGCAATCAGCCCCAGCATTTT; CDR3aa: CASAPGGGRGNQPQHF
v_gene: TRBV30; len: 14; j_gene: TRBJ2-1; d_gene: -; abundance: -; CDR3nt: TGTGCCTGGACTGAAACAATTGAGAGGCGTGAGCAGTTCTTC; CDR3aa: CAWTETIERREQFF
v_gene: TRBV7-6; len: 15; j_gene: TRBJ2-3; d_gene: TRBD2; abundance: -; CDR3nt: TGTGCCAGCAGCTTCCTAGCGGGAGGAACAGATACGCAGTATTTT; CDR3aa: CASSFLAGGTDTQYF
v_gene: TRBV6-5; len: 14; j_gene: TRBJ1-4; d_gene: -; abundance: -; CDR3nt: TGTGCCAGCAGAGATCACCCCATGGGGGAAAAACTGTTTTTT; CDR3aa: CASRDHPMGEKLFF
v_gene: TRBV5-6; len: 14; j_gene: TRBJ1-2; d_gene: -; abundance: -; CDR3nt: TGTGCCAGCAGCAGTTTCCAGGGTTTCTATGGCTACACCTTC; CDR3aa: CASSSFQGFYGYTF
v_gene: TRBV7-2; len: 13; j_gene: TRBJ2-1; d_gene: -; abundance: -; CDR3nt: TGTGCCAGCAGCTTAAATAAAAGAGGAGAGCAGTTCTTC; CDR3aa: CASSLNKRGEQFF
v_gene: TRBV6-2/TRBV6-3; len: 14; j_gene: TRBJ2-7; d_gene: TRBD2; abundance: -; CDR3nt: TGTGCCAGCAGTAATAGCGGGAGGGACGCCGAGCAGTACTTC; CDR3aa: CASSNSGRDAEQYF
v_gene: TRBV9; len: 18; j_gene: TRBJ1-4; d_gene: -; abundance: few; CDR3nt: TGTGCCAGCAGCGTAGAATCTTCGCAGCGCGCAACTAATGAAAAACTGTTTTTT; CDR3aa: CASSVESSQRATNEKLFF
v_gene: TRBV5-6; len: 15; j_gene: TRBJ1-2; d_gene: -; abundance: -; CDR3nt: TGTGCCAGCAGCTTGACTTATCCCAGCCCCGGTGGCTACACCTTC; CDR3aa: CASSLTYPSPGGYTF
v_gene: TRBV9; len: 14; j_gene: TRBJ1-1; d_gene: -; abundance: -; CDR3nt: TGTGCCAGCAGCGGAAGGAGAGGGAACACTGAAGCTTTCTTT; CDR3aa: CASSGRRGNTEAFF
v_gene: TRBV3-1/TRBV3-2; len: 14; j_gene: TRBJ1-3; d_gene: -; abundance: -; CDR3nt: TGTGCCTGCGAGCGTACGGGGTACGGAAACACCATATATTTT; CDR3aa: CACERTGYGNTIYF
v_gene: TRBV4-2; len: 14; j_gene: TRBJ2-7; d_gene: -; abundance: -; CDR3nt: TGTGCCAGCAGCCAAGGGGACCTCTCCTACGAGCAGTACTTC; CDR3aa: CASSQGDLSYEQYF
v_gene: TRBV9; len: 13; j_gene: TRBJ2-1; d_gene: -; abundance: -; CDR3nt: TGTGCCAGCAATACGGGAGTACTTGGGGAGCAGTTCTTC; CDR3aa: CASNTGVLGEQFF
v_gene: TRBV9; len: 15; j_gene: TRBJ2-1; d_gene: TRBD2; abundance: -; CDR3nt: TGTGCCAGCAGCGTGACTAGCGGGAAATACAATGAGCAGTTCTTC; CDR3aa: CASSVTSGKYNEQFF
v_gene: TRBV7-2; len: 12; j_gene: TRBJ1-2; d_gene: -; abundance: -; CDR3nt: TGTGCCAGCAGCTTCAGGGCAGGTGGCTACACCTTC; CDR3aa: CASSFRAGGYTF
v_gene: TRBV9; len: 13; j_gene: TRBJ1-3; d_gene: -; abundance: -; CDR3nt: TGTGCCAGCAGGTCCAGCTCTGGAAACACCATATATTTT; CDR3aa: CASRSSSGNTIYF